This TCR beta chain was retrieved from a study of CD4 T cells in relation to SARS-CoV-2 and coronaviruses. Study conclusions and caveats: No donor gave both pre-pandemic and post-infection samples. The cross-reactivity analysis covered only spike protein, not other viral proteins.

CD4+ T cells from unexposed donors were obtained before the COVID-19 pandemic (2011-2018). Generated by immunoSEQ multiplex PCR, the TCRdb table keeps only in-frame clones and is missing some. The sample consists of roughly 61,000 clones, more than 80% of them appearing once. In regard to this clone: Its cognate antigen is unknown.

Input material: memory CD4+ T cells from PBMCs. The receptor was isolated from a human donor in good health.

CDR3 sequence reads: CASTRETLNTGELFF. The DNA for the CDR3 is TGTGCCAGCACCCGCGAGACACTGAACACCGGGGAGCTGTTTTTT. The chain employs TRBV9 and TRBJ2-2; D remains unclear. Per germline, CDR1 SGDLS and CDR2 YYNGEE. V was pared by 6 bases and J by 1 base, with 13 bases between. The CDR3 totals 15 residues.